This T cell receptor beta chain was found in a study of T-cell reconstitution after alpha-beta-depleted transplantation in children. The TCRbeta library incorporated unique molecular identifiers. MiXCR, applied by TCRdb to the PCR reads, yields one record per CDR3 protein. The sample lists almost 500,000 distinct CDR3 sequences, around an eighth occurring once. This clonotype came up a few times. CDR1 and CDR2 (germline): KGHDR, SFDVKD. CDR3 length: 14 amino acids. Between the trimmed V and J ends, which lost 3 bases and 0 bases, there was a span of 6 bases. The clonotype originates from a human donor who donated a stem cell graft to a child with combined immunodeficiency. This specimen was PBMCs from the stem cell graft donor, taken from the stem cell graft. The rearrangement links TRBV24-1 to TRBJ2-3; D call uncertain. CDR3 DNA sequence: TGTGCCACCAGTGATCCCCCGAGCACAGATACGCAGTATTTT. It specifies CATSDPPSTDTQYF.